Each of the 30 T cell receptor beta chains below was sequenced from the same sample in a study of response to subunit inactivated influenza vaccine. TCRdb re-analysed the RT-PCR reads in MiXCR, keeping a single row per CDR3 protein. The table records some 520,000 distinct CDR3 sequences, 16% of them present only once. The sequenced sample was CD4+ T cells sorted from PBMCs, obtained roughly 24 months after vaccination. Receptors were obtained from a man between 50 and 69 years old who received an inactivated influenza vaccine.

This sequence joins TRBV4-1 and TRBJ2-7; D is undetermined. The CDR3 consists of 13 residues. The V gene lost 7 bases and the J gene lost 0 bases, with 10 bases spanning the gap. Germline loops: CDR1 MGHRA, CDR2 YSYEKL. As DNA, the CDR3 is TGCGCCAGCAAAGACTTGAGCTCCTACGAGCAGTACTTC. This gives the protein CASKDLSSYEQYF.

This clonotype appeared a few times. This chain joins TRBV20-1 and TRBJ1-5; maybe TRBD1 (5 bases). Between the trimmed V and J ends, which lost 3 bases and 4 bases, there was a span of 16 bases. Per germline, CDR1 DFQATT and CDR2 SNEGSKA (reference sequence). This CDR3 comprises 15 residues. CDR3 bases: TGCAGTGCTAGGACAGATAAGCCAGGGAATCAGCCCCAGCATTTT. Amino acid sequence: CSARTDKPGNQPQHF.

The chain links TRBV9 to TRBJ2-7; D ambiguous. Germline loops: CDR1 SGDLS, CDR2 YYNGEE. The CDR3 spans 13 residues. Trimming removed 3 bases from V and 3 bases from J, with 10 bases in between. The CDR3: CASSASVGYEQYF. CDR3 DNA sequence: TGTGCCAGCAGCGCCTCGGTGGGCTACGAGCAGTACTTC.

The CDR3 nucleotides read TGCAGTGCTACCCGACTAGCGGGGGTCAACTACAATGAGCAGTTCTTC. It codes for CSATRLAGVNYNEQFF. This chain joins TRBV20-1 and TRBJ2-1; TRBD2 agrees at 12 bases. V was pared by 4 bases and J by 3 bases, with 7 bases of the junction left unmatched. This CDR3 has 16 amino acids. CDR1 and CDR2 from the germline V gene are DFQATT and SNEGSKA (reference sequence).

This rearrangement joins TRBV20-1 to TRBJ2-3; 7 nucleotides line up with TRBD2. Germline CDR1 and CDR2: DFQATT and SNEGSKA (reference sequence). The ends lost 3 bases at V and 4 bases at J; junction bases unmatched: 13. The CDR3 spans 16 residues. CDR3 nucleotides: TGCAGTGCTAGGCCTGCTAGCGGTAGTGGCCCAGATACGCAGTATTTT. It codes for CSARPASGSGPDTQYF.

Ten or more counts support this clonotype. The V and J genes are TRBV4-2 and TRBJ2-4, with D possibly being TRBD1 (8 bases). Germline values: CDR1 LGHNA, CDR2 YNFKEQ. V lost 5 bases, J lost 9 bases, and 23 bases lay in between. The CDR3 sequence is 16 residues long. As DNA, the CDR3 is TGTGCCAGCAGCACGACAGGGGACTACGGTTCTGGCATTCAGTACTTC. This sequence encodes CASSTTGDYGSGIQYF.

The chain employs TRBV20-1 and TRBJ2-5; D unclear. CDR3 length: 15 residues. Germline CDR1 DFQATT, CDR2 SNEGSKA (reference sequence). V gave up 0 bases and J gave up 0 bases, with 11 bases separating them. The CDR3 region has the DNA TGCAGTGCTAGAGATGTTATAGGTAACCAAGAGACCCAGTACTTC. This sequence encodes CSARDVIGNQETQYF.

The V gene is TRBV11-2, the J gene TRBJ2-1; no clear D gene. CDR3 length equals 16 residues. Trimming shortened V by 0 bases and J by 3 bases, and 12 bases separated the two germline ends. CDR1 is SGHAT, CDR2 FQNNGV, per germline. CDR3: CASSLDQGRLYNEQFF. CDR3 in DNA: TGTGCCAGCAGCTTAGATCAAGGCAGGCTCTACAATGAGCAGTTCTTC.

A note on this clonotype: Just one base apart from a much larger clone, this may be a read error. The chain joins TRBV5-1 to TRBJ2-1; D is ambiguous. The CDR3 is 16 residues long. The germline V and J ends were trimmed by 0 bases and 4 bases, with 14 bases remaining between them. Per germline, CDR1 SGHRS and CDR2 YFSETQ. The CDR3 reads CASSLATAAGYNEQFF. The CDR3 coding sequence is TGCGCCAGCAGCTTGGCGACGGCAGCTGGGTACAATGAGCAGTTCTTC.

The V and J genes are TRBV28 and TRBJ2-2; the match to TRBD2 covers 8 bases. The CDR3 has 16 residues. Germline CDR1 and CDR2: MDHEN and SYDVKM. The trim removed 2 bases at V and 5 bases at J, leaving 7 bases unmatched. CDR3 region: CASSLVTGGQTGELFF. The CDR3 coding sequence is TGTGCCAGCAGTTTAGTAACGGGGGGGCAAACCGGGGAGCTGTTTTTT.

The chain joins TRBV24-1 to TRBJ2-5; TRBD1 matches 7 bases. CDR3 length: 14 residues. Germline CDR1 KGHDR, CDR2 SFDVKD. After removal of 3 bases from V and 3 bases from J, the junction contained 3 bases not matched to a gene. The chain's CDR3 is CATSDPGTEETQYF. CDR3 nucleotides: TGTGCCACCAGTGATCCGGGGACAGAAGAGACCCAGTACTTC.

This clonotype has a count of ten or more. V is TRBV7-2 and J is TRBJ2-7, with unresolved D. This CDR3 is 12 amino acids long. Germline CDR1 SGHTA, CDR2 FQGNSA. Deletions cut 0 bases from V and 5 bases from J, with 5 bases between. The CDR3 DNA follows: TGTGCCAGCAGCTTAGCGAGGAACGAGCAGTACTTC. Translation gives CASSLARNEQYF.

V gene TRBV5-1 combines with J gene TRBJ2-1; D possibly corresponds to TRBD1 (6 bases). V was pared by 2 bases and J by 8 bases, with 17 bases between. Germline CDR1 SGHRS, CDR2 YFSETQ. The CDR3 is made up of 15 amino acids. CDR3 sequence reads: CASSLREQGVHEQFF. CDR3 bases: TGCGCCAGCAGCTTACGAGAACAGGGAGTCCATGAGCAGTTCTTC.

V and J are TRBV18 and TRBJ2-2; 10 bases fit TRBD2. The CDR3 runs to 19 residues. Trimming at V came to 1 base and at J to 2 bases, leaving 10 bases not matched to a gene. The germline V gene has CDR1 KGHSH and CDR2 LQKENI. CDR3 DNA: TGTGCCAGCTCACCACGATTCCAGCGGGAGGGCCAAAACACCGGGGAGCTGTTTTTT. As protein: CASSPRFQREGQNTGELFF.

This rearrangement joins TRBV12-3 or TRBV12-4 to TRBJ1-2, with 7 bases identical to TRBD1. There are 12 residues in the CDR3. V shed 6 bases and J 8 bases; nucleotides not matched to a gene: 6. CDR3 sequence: CASSPTGVGYTF. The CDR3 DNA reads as TGTGCCAGCAGCCCTACAGGGGTCGGCTACACCTTC.

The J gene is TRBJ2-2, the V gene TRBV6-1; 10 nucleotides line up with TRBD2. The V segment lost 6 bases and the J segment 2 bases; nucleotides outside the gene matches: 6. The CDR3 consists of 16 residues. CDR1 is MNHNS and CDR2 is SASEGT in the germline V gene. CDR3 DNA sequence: TGTGCCAGCAGCCCTGGACTAGCGGAAAACACCGGGGAGCTGTTTTTT. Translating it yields CASSPGLAENTGELFF.

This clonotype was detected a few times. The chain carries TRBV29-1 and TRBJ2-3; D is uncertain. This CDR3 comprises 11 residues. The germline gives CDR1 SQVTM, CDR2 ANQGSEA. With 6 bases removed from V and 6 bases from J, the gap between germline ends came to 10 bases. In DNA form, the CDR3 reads TGCAGCGTCGGCACCAGGGATACGCAGTATTTT. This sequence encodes CSVGTRDTQYF.

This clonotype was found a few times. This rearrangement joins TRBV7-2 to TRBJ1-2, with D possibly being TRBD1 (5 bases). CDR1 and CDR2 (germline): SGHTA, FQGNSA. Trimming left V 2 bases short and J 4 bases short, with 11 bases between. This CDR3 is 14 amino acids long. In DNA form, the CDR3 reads TGTGCCAGCAGCTTACCCAGGGTTTCCTATGGCTACACCTTC. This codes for CASSLPRVSYGYTF. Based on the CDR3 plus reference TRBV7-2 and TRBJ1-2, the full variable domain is GAGVSQSPSNKVTEKGKDVELRCDPISGHTALYWYRQSLGQGLEFLIYFQGNSAPDKSGLPSDRFSAERTGGSVSTLTIQRTQQEDSAVYLCASSLPRVSYGYTFGSGTRLTVV.

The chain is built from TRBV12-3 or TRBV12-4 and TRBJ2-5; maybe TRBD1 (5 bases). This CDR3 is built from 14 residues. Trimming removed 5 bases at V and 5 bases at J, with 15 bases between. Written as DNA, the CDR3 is TGTGCCAGCAGTCCCCCAGGGCGACGGGAGACCCAGTACTTC. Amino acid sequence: CASSPPGRRETQYF.

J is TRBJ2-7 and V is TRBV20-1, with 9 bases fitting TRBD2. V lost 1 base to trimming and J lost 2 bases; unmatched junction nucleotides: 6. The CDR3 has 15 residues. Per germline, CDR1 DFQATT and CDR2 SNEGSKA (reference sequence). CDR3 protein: CSARVASGAPYEQYF. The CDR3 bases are TGCAGTGCTAGAGTCGCTAGCGGGGCGCCCTACGAGCAGTACTTC.

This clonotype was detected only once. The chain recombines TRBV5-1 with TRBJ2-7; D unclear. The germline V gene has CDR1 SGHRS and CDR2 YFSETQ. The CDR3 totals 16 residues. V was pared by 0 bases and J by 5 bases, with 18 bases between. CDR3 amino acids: CASSLVGDPGFDEQYF. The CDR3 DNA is TGCGCCAGCAGCTTGGTAGGCGATCCTGGATTTGACGAGCAGTACTTC.

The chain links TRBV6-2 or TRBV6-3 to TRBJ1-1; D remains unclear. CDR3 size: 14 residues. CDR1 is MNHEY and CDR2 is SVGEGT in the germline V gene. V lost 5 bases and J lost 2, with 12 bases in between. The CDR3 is CASSLLWSNTEAFF. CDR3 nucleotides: TGTGCCAGCAGTCTACTTTGGAGTAACACTGAAGCTTTCTTT.

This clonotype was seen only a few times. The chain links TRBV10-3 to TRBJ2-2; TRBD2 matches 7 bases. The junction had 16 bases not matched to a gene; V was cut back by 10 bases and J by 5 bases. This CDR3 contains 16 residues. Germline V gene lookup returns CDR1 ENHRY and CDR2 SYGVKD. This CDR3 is CATGGGSIEETGELFF. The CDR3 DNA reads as TGTGCCACCGGGGGAGGGTCCATTGAAGAAACCGGGGAGCTGTTTTTT.

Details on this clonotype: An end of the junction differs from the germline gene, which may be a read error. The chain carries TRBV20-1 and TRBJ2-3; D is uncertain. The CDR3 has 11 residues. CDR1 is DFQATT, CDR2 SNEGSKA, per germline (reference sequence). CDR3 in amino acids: CSTKFTDRQYF. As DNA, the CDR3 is TGCAGTACGAAGTTCACAGATAGGCAGTATTTT.

The CDR3 sequence is CSVADGGMNTEAFF. Here the CDR3 DNA reads TGCAGCGTTGCCGACGGAGGAATGAACACTGAAGCTTTCTTT. This chain joins TRBV29-1 and TRBJ1-1; D gene uncertain. This CDR3 spans 14 amino acids. Germline V lookup: CDR1 SQVTM, CDR2 ANQGSEA. Deletions cut 4 bases from V and 0 bases from J, with 12 bases between.

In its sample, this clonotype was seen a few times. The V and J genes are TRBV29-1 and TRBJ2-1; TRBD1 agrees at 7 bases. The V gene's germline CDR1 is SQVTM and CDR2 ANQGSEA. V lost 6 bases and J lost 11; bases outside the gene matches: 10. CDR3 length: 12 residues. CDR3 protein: CSVRSRDSKQFF. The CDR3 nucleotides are TGCAGCGTCCGGAGCCGGGACAGTAAGCAGTTCTTC.

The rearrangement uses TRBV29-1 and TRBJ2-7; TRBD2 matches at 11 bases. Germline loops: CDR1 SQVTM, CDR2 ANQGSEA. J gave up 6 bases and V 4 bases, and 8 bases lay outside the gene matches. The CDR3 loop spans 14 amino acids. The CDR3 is CSVVTSGRILEQYF. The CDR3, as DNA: TGCAGCGTTGTAACTAGCGGGAGAATACTCGAGCAGTACTTC.

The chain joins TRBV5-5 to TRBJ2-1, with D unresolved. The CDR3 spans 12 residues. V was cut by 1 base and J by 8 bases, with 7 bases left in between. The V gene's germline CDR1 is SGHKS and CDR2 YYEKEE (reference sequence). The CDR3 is CASSLYSYEQFF. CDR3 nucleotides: TGTGCCAGCAGCTTGTATAGCTATGAGCAGTTCTTC.

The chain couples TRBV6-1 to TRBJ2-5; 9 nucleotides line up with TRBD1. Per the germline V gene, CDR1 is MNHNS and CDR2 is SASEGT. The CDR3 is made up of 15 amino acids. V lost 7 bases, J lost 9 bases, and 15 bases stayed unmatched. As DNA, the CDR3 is TGTGCCAGCAAGAACAGGGGGCAGAAACCAAGGGCCCAGTACTTC. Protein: CASKNRGQKPRAQYF.

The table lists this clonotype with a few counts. The CDR3 reads CASSSPGPGLYF. CDR3 bases: TGCGCCAGCAGCTCCCCGGGCCCTGGGCTGTATTTT. The J gene is TRBJ2-3, the V gene TRBV5-1, with unresolved D. Trimming removed 3 bases from V and 14 bases from J, with 16 bases in between. The germline gives CDR1 SGHRS, CDR2 YFSETQ. The CDR3 runs 12 residues. The complete variable domain, with remaining parts taken from reference TRBV5-1 and TRBJ2-3, reads KAGVTQTPRYLIKTRGQQVTLSCSPISGHRSVSWYQQTPGQGLQFLFEYFSETQRNKGNFPGRFSGRQFSNSRSEMNVSTLELGDSALYLCASSSPGPGLYFGPGTRLTVL.